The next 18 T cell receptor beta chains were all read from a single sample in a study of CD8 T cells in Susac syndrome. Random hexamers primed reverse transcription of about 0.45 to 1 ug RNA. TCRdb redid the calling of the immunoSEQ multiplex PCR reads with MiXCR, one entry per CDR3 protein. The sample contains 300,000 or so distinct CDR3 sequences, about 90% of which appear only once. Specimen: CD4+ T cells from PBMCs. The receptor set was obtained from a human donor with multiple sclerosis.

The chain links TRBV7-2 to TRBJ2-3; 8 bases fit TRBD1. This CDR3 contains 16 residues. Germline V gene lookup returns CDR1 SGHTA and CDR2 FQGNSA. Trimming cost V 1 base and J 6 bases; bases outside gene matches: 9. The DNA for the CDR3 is TGTGCCAGCAGCTTAGGGGCGACAGGGGAGGTGGATACGCAGTATTTT. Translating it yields CASSLGATGEVDTQYF.

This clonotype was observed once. The CDR3 sequence is CASSQSGGGGSYEQYF. The CDR3 DNA follows: TGTGCCAGCAGCCAATCCGGCGGGGGTGGATCCTACGAGCAGTACTTC. The rearrangement uses TRBV3-1 and TRBJ2-7, with TRBD2 matching over 7 bases. CDR1 is LGHDT, CDR2 YNNKEL, per germline (reference sequence). The CDR3 has 16 amino acids. Trimming took 2 bases from V and 1 from J; bases not matched to a gene: 8.

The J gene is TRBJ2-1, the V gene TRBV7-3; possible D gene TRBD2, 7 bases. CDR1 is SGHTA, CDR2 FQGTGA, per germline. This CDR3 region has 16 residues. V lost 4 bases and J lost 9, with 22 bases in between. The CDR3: CASSYAGERGVVEQFF. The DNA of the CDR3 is TGTGCCAGCAGCTACGCAGGGGAACGGGGGGTTGTTGAGCAGTTCTTC.

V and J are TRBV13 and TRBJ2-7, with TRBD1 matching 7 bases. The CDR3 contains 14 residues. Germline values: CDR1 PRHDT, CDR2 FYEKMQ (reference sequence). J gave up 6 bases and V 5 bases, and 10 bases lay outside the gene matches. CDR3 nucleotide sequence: TGTGCCAGCAGCCTGCGACAGGGTAGGGGCGAGCAGTACTTC. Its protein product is CASSLRQGRGEQYF. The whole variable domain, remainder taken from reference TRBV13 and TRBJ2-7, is AAGVIQSPRHLIKEKRETATLKCYPIPRHDTVYWYQQGPGQDPQFLISFYEKMQSDKGSIPDRFSAQQFSDYHSELNMSSLELGDSALYFCASSLRQGRGEQYFGPGTRLTVT.

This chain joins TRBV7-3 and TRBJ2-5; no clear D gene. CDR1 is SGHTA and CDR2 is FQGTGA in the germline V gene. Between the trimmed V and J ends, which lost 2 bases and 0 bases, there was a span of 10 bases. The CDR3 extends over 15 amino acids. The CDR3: CASSLFGQDQETQYF. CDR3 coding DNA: TGTGCCAGCAGCTTATTTGGGCAGGACCAAGAGACCCAGTACTTC.

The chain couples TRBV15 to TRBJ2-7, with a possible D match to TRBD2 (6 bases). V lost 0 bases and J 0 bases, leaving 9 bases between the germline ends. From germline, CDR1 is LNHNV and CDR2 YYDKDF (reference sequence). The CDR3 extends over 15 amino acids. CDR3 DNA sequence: TGTGCCACCAGCAGAGATTACGGGGGCTCCTACGAGCAGTACTTC. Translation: CATSRDYGGSYEQYF.

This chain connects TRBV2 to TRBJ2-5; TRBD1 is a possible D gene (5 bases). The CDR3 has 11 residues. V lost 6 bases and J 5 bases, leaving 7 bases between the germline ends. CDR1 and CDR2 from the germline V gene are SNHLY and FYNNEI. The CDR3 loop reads CASRQVETQYF. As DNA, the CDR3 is TGTGCCAGCAGACAGGTGGAGACCCAGTACTTC.

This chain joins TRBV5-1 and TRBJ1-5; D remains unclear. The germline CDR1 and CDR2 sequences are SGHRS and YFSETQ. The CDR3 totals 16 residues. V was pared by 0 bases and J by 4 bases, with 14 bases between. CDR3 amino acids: CASSLGGQSQNQPQHF. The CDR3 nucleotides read TGCGCCAGCAGCTTGGGCGGGCAGAGCCAGAATCAGCCCCAGCATTTT.

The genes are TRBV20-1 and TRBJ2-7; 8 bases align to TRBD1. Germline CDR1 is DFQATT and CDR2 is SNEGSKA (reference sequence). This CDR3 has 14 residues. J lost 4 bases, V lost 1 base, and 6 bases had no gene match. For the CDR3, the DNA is TGCAGTGCTAGAGCTGGACAGGGTGGGTACGAGCAGTACTTC. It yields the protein CSARAGQGGYEQYF.

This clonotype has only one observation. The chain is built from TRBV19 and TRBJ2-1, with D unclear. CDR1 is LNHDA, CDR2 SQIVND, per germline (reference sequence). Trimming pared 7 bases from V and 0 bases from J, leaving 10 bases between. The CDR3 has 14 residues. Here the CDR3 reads CASNQGSSYNEQFF. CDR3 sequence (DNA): TGTGCCAGTAACCAAGGAAGCTCCTACAATGAGCAGTTCTTC. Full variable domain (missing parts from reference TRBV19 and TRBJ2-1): DGGITQSPKYLFRKEGQNVTLSCEQNLNHDAMYWYRQDPGQGLRLIYYSQIVNDFQKGDIAEGYSVSREKKESFPLTVTSAQKNPTAFYLCASNQGSSYNEQFFGPGTRLTVL.

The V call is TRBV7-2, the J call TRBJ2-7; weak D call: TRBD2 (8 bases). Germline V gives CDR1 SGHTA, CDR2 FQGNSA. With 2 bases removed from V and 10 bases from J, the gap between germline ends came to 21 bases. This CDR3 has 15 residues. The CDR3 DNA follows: TGTGCCAGCAGCTTATCGGGGACAGTAGCGGGGCCTCAGTACTTC. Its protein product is CASSLSGTVAGPQYF.

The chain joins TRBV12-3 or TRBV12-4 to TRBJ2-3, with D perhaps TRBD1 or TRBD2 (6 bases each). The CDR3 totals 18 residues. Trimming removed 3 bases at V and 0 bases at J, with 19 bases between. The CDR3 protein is CASSFLAGTFASTDTQYF. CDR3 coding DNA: TGTGCCAGCAGTTTTCTGGCGGGGACATTTGCTAGCACAGATACGCAGTATTTT.

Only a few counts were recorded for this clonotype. The DNA for the CDR3 is TGTGCCAGCAGCCAAGATGCCAGCTACGAGCAGTACTTC. Amino acids: CASSQDASYEQYF. This chain connects TRBV3-1 to TRBJ2-7; D is unresolved. The length of the CDR3 is 13 residues. Trimming pared 0 bases from V and 3 bases from J, leaving 6 bases between. Germline lookup yields CDR1 LGHDT and CDR2 YNNKEL (reference sequence).

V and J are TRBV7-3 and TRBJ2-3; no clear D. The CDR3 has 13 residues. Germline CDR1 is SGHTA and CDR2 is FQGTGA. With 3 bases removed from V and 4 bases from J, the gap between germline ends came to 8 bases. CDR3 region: CASSLTESDTQYF. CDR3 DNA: TGTGCCAGCAGCTTGACGGAGTCAGATACGCAGTATTTT.

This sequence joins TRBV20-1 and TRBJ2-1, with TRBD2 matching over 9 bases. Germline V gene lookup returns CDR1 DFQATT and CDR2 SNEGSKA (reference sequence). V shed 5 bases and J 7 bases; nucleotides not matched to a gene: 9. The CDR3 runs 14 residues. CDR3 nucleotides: TGCAGTGCTCCATATAGCGGGGGACCAAATGAGCAGTTCTTC. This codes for CSAPYSGGPNEQFF.

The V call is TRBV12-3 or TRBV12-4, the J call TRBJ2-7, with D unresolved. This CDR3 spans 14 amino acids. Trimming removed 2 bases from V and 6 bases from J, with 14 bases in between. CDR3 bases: TGTGCCAGCAGTTTAAGAGGTACTAACAGCGAGCAGTACTTC. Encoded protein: CASSLRGTNSEQYF.

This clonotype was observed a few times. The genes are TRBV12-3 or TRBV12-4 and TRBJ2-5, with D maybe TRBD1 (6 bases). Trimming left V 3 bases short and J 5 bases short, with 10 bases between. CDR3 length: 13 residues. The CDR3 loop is CASSLRQGETQYF. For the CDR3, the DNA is TGTGCCAGCAGTTTGCGGCAGGGGGAGACCCAGTACTTC.

DNA for the CDR3: TGTGCCAGCAGCTTCACTAGCGGGGGGGCGATAGGCACAGATACGCAGTATTTT. Translating it yields CASSFTSGGAIGTDTQYF. J is TRBJ2-3 and V is TRBV7-3, with 13 positions matching TRBD2. CDR1 is SGHTA and CDR2 is FQGTGA in the germline V gene. Germline trimming cut 3 bases from V and 1 base from J; bases unmatched to any gene: 7. The CDR3 totals 18 residues.